The 9 T cell receptor beta chains listed next were all sequenced from one sample in a study of T cell repertoires in cytomegalovirus infection. No antigen is known for these receptors. TCRdb analysed the reads with MiXCR anew, one entry per CDR3 protein. In the table there are around 800,000 distinct CDR3 sequences, 30% to 35% of which are singletons. Source: cultured CD8+ T cells from PBMCs, taken from culture after CMV antigen stimulation. Receptor source: a human donor in good health (CMV status not recorded). Some clones in this sample may be carry-over from other donors' samples.

On this clonotype: The CDR3 does not end in the conserved phenylalanine or tryptophan, so this is likely a read error. This rearrangement joins TRBV7-6 to TRBJ2-7; D may be TRBD2 (6 bases). CDR3 size: 13 residues. The V gene lost 9 bases and the J gene lost 3 bases, with 15 bases spanning the gap. The V gene's germline CDR1 is SGHVS and CDR2 FNYEAQ. CDR3 region: CASSPGVGYEQYL. CDR3 bases: TGTGCCAGTAGCCCGGGAGTGGGCTACGAGCAGTACTTG.

This clonotype was recorded at least ten times. The chain joins TRBV7-9 to TRBJ2-3; D is ambiguous. CDR1 and CDR2 (germline): SEHNR, FQNEAQ (reference sequence). The V end lost 5 bases, the J end lost 3 bases, and 12 bases lay between the germline ends. CDR3 length equals 14 residues. The CDR3 DNA reads as TGTGCCAGCAGCCCTCCTTCATGGACAGATACGCAGTATTTT. Translating it yields CASSPPSWTDTQYF.

V usage is TRBV5-4 and J usage is TRBJ2-5; 7 positions agree with TRBD2. The CDR3 has 16 residues. The germline V gene encodes CDR1 SGHNT and CDR2 YYREEE (reference sequence). Germline trimming cut 6 bases from V and 0 bases from J; bases unmatched to any gene: 11. The CDR3 DNA follows: TGTGCCAGCAACAACTTAGCGGGCGTAGACCAAGAGACCCAGTACTTC. This translates into CASNNLAGVDQETQYF. Full variable domain (missing parts from reference TRBV5-4 and TRBJ2-5): ETGVTQSPTHLIKTRGQQVTLRCSSQSGHNTVSWYQQALGQGPQFIFQYYREEENGRGNFPPRFSGLQFPNYSSELNVNALELDDSALYLCASNNLAGVDQETQYFGPGTRLLVL.

This rearrangement joins TRBV6-5 to TRBJ1-5; unclear D gene. Per germline, CDR1 MNHEY and CDR2 SVGAGI. Trimming shortened V by 2 bases and J by 7 bases, and 12 bases separated the two germline ends. This CDR3 region has 14 residues. The CDR3 here is CASSYIGPGQPQHF. DNA of the CDR3: TGTGCCAGCAGTTACATCGGCCCGGGCCAGCCCCAGCATTTT.

J is TRBJ1-1 and V is TRBV5-6; D might be TRBD1 (6 bases). The CDR3 has 13 amino acids. V lost 8 bases, J lost 1 base, and 12 bases lay in between. The germline CDR1 and CDR2 sequences are SGHDT and YYEEEE. CDR3: CASTYRENTEAFF. The CDR3 bases are TGTGCCAGTACGTACAGGGAGAACACTGAAGCTTTCTTT.

This clonotype was found once. This CDR3 reads CASSGGGGGLTPGDTQYF. CDR3 DNA: TGTGCCAGCAGTGGCGGCGGCGGGGGACTAACACCCGGAGATACGCAGTATTTT. V and J are TRBV6-1 and TRBJ2-3, with 7 bases that match TRBD2. From germline, CDR1 is MNHNS and CDR2 SASEGT. Germline trimming cut 4 bases from V and 5 bases from J; bases unmatched to any gene: 18. The CDR3 loop spans 18 amino acids.

This clonotype was counted a few times. The chain combines TRBV7-8 with TRBJ2-1; 13 bases fit TRBD2. Unmatched junction bases numbered 7, after V lost 5 bases and J lost 9 bases. CDR3 length: 15 amino acids. CDR1 is SGHVS and CDR2 is FQNEAQ in the germline V gene. For the CDR3, the DNA is TGTGCCAGCAGCGCTACTAGCGGGGGGGCCCCTGAGCAGTTCTTC. It is translated as CASSATSGGAPEQFF.

The gene calls are TRBV7-9 and TRBJ1-2; D not certain. The CDR3 has 12 residues. V lost 6 bases, J lost 4 bases, and 9 bases lay in between. Looked up from germline, CDR1 is SEHNR and CDR2 is FQNEAQ (reference sequence). CDR3 in amino acids: CASSEESYGYTF. For the CDR3, the DNA is TGTGCCAGCAGTGAAGAAAGCTATGGCTACACCTTC.

Concerning this clonotype itself: One end of the junction does not line up with germline, which may come from a read error. The rearrangement links TRBV11-3 to TRBJ1-1, with TRBD1 matching 9 bases. The V gene's germline CDR1 is SGHNT and CDR2 YENEEA. This CDR3 has 19 residues. The CDR3 region is CVSSLGGEPGTGFFAEAFF. DNA of the CDR3: TGTGTCAGCAGCTTAGGAGGAGAGCCCGGGACAGGGTTTTTCGCTGAAGCTTTCTTT.